This T cell receptor beta chain appears in the sequencing data of a study of cytomegalovirus exposure and HLA in healthy donors. Study results and caveats: Reports credit the classifier with highly specific, highly sensitive diagnosis of cytomegalovirus status. In a later analysis, parvovirus B19, influenza, CMV and Epstein-Barr virus appeared linked to several top co-occurrence clusters.

Of note for this clone: Its antigen is as yet unknown.

Primers: 60 Vbeta forward and 13 Jbeta reverse. Assay: immunoSEQ multiplex PCR; the TCRdb copy retains only in-frame clones and omits some. The sample consists of fewer than 70,000 clones, roughly 80% of them appearing once. J gave up 3 bases and V 6 bases, and 4 bases lay outside the gene matches. CDR1 is LNHDA and CDR2 is SQIVND in the germline V gene (reference sequence). This CDR3 is 15 amino acids long. The sample taken for sequencing was PBMCs. The sequence was obtained from a woman aged 40 to 50 in good health and CMV-seronegative. The rearrangement links TRBV19 to TRBJ2-3; TRBD2 agrees at 12 bases. The CDR3 nucleotides read TGTGCCAGTAGCCTAGCGGGAGGGCCAACAGATACGCAGTATTTT. Its translation is CASSLAGGPTDTQYF. Complete variable domain (other parts from reference TRBV19 and TRBJ2-3): DGGITQSPKYLFRKEGQNVTLSCEQNLNHDAMYWYRQDPGQGLRLIYYSQIVNDFQKGDIAEGYSVSREKKESFPLTVTSAQKNPTAFYLCASSLAGGPTDTQYFGPGTRLTVL.